This passage covers 18 T cell receptor beta chains from one sample sequenced in a study of T cells in Graves' hyperthyroidism and ophthalmopathy. Amplification of TCR beta CDR3 regions used RNA as the template. A set of HTBI primers served as the primers for a first-round RT-PCR of the TCR CDR3. In TCRdb, the multiplex PCR reads were re-called with MiXCR into one record per CDR3 protein. The sample yields 500,000 to 800,000 distinct CDR3 sequences, roughly 15% seen once. Sequenced sample: blood. The receptor source for this set is a woman aged 45-65 years with Graves' ophthalmopathy.

This clonotype was counted many times. The V and J genes are TRBV27 and TRBJ2-1, with no clear D. CDR1 MNHEY and CDR2 SMNVEV come from the germline V gene (reference sequence). CDR3 size: 15 residues. The V and J ends lost 6 bases and 4 bases respectively, with 16 bases between them. The CDR3 coding sequence is TGTGCCAGCAGGCCCGGGTCTTACTCGTACAATGAGCAGTTCTTC. This sequence encodes CASRPGSYSYNEQFF.

This clonotype was recorded at least ten times. J is TRBJ2-3 and V is TRBV20-1; TRBD2 might be the D (5 bases). The CDR3 consists of 13 residues. Per germline, CDR1 DFQATT and CDR2 SNEGSKA (reference sequence). The V end lost 3 bases, the J end lost 3 bases, and 10 bases lay between the germline ends. The CDR3, as DNA: TGCAGTGCTAGCAAGAGGGTGACAGATACGCAGTATTTT. Amino acids: CSASKRVTDTQYF.

This clonotype was seen a few times. The rearrangement uses TRBV20-1 and TRBJ2-1; 10 positions match TRBD2. V shed 6 bases, J shed 12 bases, and the junction held 17 bases outside the gene matches. This CDR3 spans 15 amino acids. In germline, CDR1 is DFQATT, CDR2 SNEGSKA (reference sequence). For the CDR3, the DNA is TGCAGTGCGCGCCGTTTAGGACTAGCGGAGGGGGGGCAGTTCTTC. It translates to CSARRLGLAEGGQFF.

Ten or more counts support this clonotype. V is TRBV28 and J is TRBJ2-7, with TRBD2 matching over 9 bases. V lost 3 bases, J lost 4 bases, and 10 bases stayed unmatched. The CDR3 has 16 residues. The germline V gene has CDR1 MDHEN and CDR2 SYDVKM. The CDR3 region is CASSFPRGSGSYEQYF. The CDR3 DNA follows: TGTGCCAGCAGTTTCCCCCGTGGTAGCGGGAGTTACGAGCAGTACTTC.

This clonotype was seen ten or more times. The gene calls are TRBV7-2 and TRBJ2-1, with a tentative D call TRBD2 (5 bases). Germline CDR1 SGHTA, CDR2 FQGNSA. The V end was cut by 7 bases, the J end by 0 bases, with 13 bases between. The CDR3 covers 15 residues. The CDR3 here is CASTLDTHSYNEQFF. CDR3 DNA sequence: TGTGCCAGCACACTAGACACCCACTCCTACAATGAGCAGTTCTTC. The full variable domain, with the rest looked up from reference TRBV7-2 and TRBJ2-1, is GAGVSQSPSNKVTEKGKDVELRCDPISGHTALYWYRQSLGQGLEFLIYFQGNSAPDKSGLPSDRFSAERTGGSVSTLTIQRTQQEDSAVYLCASTLDTHSYNEQFFGPGTRLTVL.

A few counts support this clonotype. The chain employs TRBV5-1 and TRBJ2-2, with a possible D match to TRBD2 (5 bases). The CDR3 is 15 residues long. V was trimmed by 1 base and J by 3 bases, leaving 10 bases between them. Germline V lookup: CDR1 SGHRS, CDR2 YFSETQ. In DNA form, the CDR3 reads TGCGCCAGCAGCTTGCGGGTGGGAGACACCGGGGAGCTGTTTTTT. Its translation is CASSLRVGDTGELFF. Looking up the rest from reference TRBV5-1 and TRBJ2-2 gives the full variable domain: KAGVTQTPRYLIKTRGQQVTLSCSPISGHRSVSWYQQTPGQGLQFLFEYFSETQRNKGNFPGRFSGRQFSNSRSEMNVSTLELGDSALYLCASSLRVGDTGELFFGEGSRLTVL.

This clonotype was counted ten times or more. The J gene is TRBJ2-5, the V gene TRBV7-9; D ambiguous. Trimming shortened V by 3 bases and J by 1 base, and 15 bases separated the two germline ends. This CDR3 contains 16 residues. Per the germline V gene, CDR1 is SEHNR and CDR2 is FQNEAQ (reference sequence). In DNA, the CDR3 is TGTGCCAGCAGCTTGCGGCCCATCCAAGCCCAAGAGACCCAGTACTTC. Translated: CASSLRPIQAQETQYF.

The chain carries TRBV30 and TRBJ1-4, with 12 nucleotides matching TRBD1. The CDR3 contains 18 residues. Germline CDR1 and CDR2: GTSNPN and SVGIG (reference sequence). V shed 8 bases and J 4 bases; nucleotides not matched to a gene: 17. The CDR3 protein is CARSLKSGQGAFNEKLFF. The CDR3 nucleotides are TGTGCCAGAAGCCTTAAATCGGGACAGGGGGCGTTTAATGAAAAACTGTTTTTT.

DNA of the CDR3: TGCGCCAGCAGCTTGGTCGGGGGCTCTCACGAGCAGTACTTC. Its translation: CASSLVGGSHEQYF. This chain connects TRBV5-1 to TRBJ2-7; D might be TRBD1 or TRBD2, each matching 6 bases. Trimming stripped 0 bases from V and 5 bases from J, with 12 bases between. This CDR3 has 14 amino acids. The germline CDR1 and CDR2 sequences are SGHRS and YFSETQ.

This clonotype has ten or more counts. This rearrangement joins TRBV20-1 to TRBJ2-5; D may be TRBD1 or TRBD2 (5 bases each). Germline-derived CDR1 and CDR2 are DFQATT and SNEGSKA (reference sequence). Trimming pared 4 bases from V and 5 bases from J, leaving 23 bases between. The CDR3 consists of 16 residues. The CDR3 loop is CSATREGSSSGETQYF. The CDR3 region has the DNA TGCAGTGCTACCCGAGAGGGTTCTAGCTCAGGGGAGACCCAGTACTTC.

Ten or more counts support this clonotype. The chain is built from TRBV28 and TRBJ1-5; D not resolved. V dropped 3 bases and J dropped 0 bases, with 12 bases sitting between them. CDR1 is MDHEN, CDR2 SYDVKM, per germline. The CDR3 runs 16 residues. CDR3 protein: CASSFRTTYSNQPQHF. CDR3 bases: TGTGCCAGCAGTTTTAGGACTACCTATAGCAATCAGCCCCAGCATTTT. Using reference TRBV28 and TRBJ1-5 for the parts outside the CDR3, the full variable domain is DVKVTQSSRYLVKRTGEKVFLECVQDMDHENMFWYRQDPGLGLRLIYFSYDVKMKEKGDIPEGYSVSREKKERFSLILESASTNQTSMYLCASSFRTTYSNQPQHFGDGTRLSIL.

This clonotype came up many times. V is TRBV20-1 and J is TRBJ2-7; 9 bases map to TRBD1. The CDR3 totals 14 residues. J was trimmed by 3 bases and V by 3 bases; bases with no gene match: 6. CDR1 is DFQATT and CDR2 is SNEGSKA in the germline V gene (reference sequence). Here the CDR3 DNA reads TGCAGTGCTAGCGCGGACAGGGGCAACTACGAGCAGTACTTC. Amino acid sequence: CSASADRGNYEQYF.

V usage is TRBV14 and J usage is TRBJ2-1; D is ambiguous. CDR1 and CDR2 (germline): SGHDN, FVKESK. V was cut by 1 base and J by 10 bases, with 17 bases left in between. The CDR3 length is 15 residues. The chain's CDR3 is CASSQGGVDMWEQFF. CDR3 bases: TGTGCCAGCAGCCAAGGAGGAGTAGACATGTGGGAGCAGTTCTTC.

This clonotype has a count of ten or more. The chain combines TRBV5-1 with TRBJ2-7; D might be TRBD1 (6 bases). The CDR3 has 16 amino acids. From germline, CDR1 is SGHRS and CDR2 YFSETQ. V shed 4 bases and J shed 1 base, with 18 bases lying between them. CDR3: CASSGISGAKSYEQYF. The DNA of the CDR3 is TGCGCCAGCAGCGGGATATCAGGGGCTAAATCCTACGAGCAGTACTTC.

The sample holds a few counts of this clonotype. This chain joins TRBV20-1 and TRBJ1-3; D possibly corresponds to TRBD1 (6 bases). V dropped 2 bases and J dropped 0 bases, with 8 bases sitting between them. CDR1 is DFQATT, CDR2 SNEGSKA, per germline (reference sequence). This CDR3 spans 14 amino acids. CDR3 nucleotides: TGCAGTGCTAGACCGGGGGCCTCTGGAAACACCATATATTTT. The encoded protein is CSARPGASGNTIYF.

This clonotype has at least ten counts. This chain joins TRBV7-2 and TRBJ2-7; possibly TRBD2 for D (6 bases). Trimming removed 5 bases from V and 2 bases from J, with 10 bases in between. The germline gives CDR1 SGHTA, CDR2 FQGNSA. The CDR3 runs to 13 residues. CDR3 region: CASSRDSPYEQYF. For the CDR3, the DNA is TGTGCCAGCAGCCGGGACTCACCCTACGAGCAGTACTTC.

This clonotype showed up just a few times. At one boundary the junction diverges from the germline segment, which might be a read error. V gene TRBV19 combines with J gene TRBJ1-1; no clear D gene. This CDR3 is 14 amino acids long. Per the germline V gene, CDR1 is LNHDA and CDR2 is SQIVND (reference sequence). The CDR3 bases are TGTGCCAGTAGTTCGACTTTTAGGAACTCTGAAGCTTTCTTT. Amino acid sequence: CASSSTFRNSEAFF.

In the case of this clonotype: This may stem from a read error, because a much larger clone lies one nucleotide away. This sequence joins TRBV12-5 and TRBJ2-5; TRBD1 agrees at 7 bases. The CDR3 length is 14 residues. In germline, CDR1 is LGHNT, CDR2 FRNRAP. The CDR3 nucleotides are TGTGCTAGTGGTCCTGGGACAGTAGAAGAGACCCGGTACTTC. Its protein is CASGPGTVEETRYF.